This T cell receptor beta chain was retrieved from a study of OX40 agonist ivuxolimab in advanced cancers. Describing the broader study: Ivuxolimab was a fully human IgG2 agonistic monoclonal antibody targeting the costimulatory receptor OX40 (CD134). Intravenous ivuxolimab was administered to patients every 2 weeks at six dose levels: 0.01, 0.1, 0.3, 1.5, 3 and 10 mg/kg. Of the 50 to 55 patients in dose escalation, around 20 had hepatocellular carcinoma, some 15 had melanoma, 9 had renal cell carcinoma and 9 had head and neck cancer. The dose-escalation cohort was approximately 83% male with a mean age of 60 years, ranging from about 23 to 85. Patients were allowed to have had prior anti-PD-1, anti-PD-L1 or anti-CTLA-4 therapy, and 30% to 50% of the dose-escalation patients had previously received checkpoint inhibitors. Partial responses were achieved by three dose-escalation patients, of whom one had hepatocellular carcinoma and two had cutaneous melanoma. Peripheral TCRbeta sequencing was intended to test whether TCR sequence diversity was altered and clonal T-cell expansion was caused by ivuxolimab. The paper covers the monotherapy dose-escalation part of the phase I ivuxolimab trial, which included N ≈ 50 patients.

CDR1 and CDR2 were assigned from the germline V gene as SQVTM and ANQGSEA. Reading from cysteine to phenylalanine, the CDR3 counts 14 amino acids. The only DNA kept is the CDR3, 42 bases in frame from the first base. Compared with germline, V lacks 7 bases and J lacks 5 bases; bases without a gene match: 13. With respect to this clone: Its antigen is not yet known. Qualities for individual bases were not recorded, and no much larger clone is one base off.

Genomic DNA was isolated from the sorted cells so that the TCRbeta CDR3 region could be sequenced. The immunoSEQ Assay was used for sequencing of TCRbeta CDR3 regions. Held by TCRdb, this immuneACCESS table contains in-frame sequences only and omits some clones. Under half of the omission traces to an unresolved V gene where checked; the cause of the rest is unknown. For this sample there are around 16,000 clones; over 75% appear just once. Clones ranked in the top ten supply under 30% of the sample. Patients with a history of autoimmune disease or receiving systemic immunosuppression were excluded from the trial. Peripheral blood for TCR sequencing was collected from all dose cohorts at baseline, on cycle 4 day 1, and on cycle 7 day 1. Samples came from an open-label, multicenter, first-in-human phase I dose-escalation trial of ivuxolimab. Adults with locally advanced or metastatic melanoma, renal cell, hepatocellular, or head and neck squamous cell carcinoma were enrolled in the trial. Before TCR sequencing, CD4+ and CD8+ T cells were separately sorted from peripheral blood.

The research as a whole found: Partial responders in the 0.1-3.0 mg/kg groups had among the lowest normalized peripheral clonal expansion, especially among CD8+ T cells. Low levels of normalized T-cell clonal expansion were also seen in some patients who did not respond. Which antigens the clonally expanded peripheral T cells were specific for was not determined. On average, CD8+ T cells showed more expanded clones than CD4+ T cells after ivuxolimab. At doses of 0.1 to 3.0 mg/kg, clonal expansion of both CD4+ and CD8+ T cells in blood was seen between baseline and week 6.

The sequence came from an adult with an advanced solid tumor such as melanoma, head and neck, liver or kidney cancer. The V gene is TRBV29-1 and the J gene is TRBJ1-1, and 7 junction bases match TRBD1. The sample here was CD4+ or CD8+ T cells sorted from blood, taken in a trial of the OX40 agonist ivuxolimab. The nucleotide sequence reads as follows: TGCAGCGCCCGAGGGCTAGGGGGCCTAACTGAAGCTTTCTTT. Its amino acids are CSARGLGGLTEAFF. Reference TRBV29-1 and TRBJ1-1 genes cover what lies past the CDR3, so the full variable domain is SAVISQKPSRDICQRGTSLTIQCQVDSQVTMMFWYRQQPGQSLTLIATANQGSEATYESGFVIDKFPISRPNLTFSTLTVSNMSPEDSSIYLCSARGLGGLTEAFFGQGTRLTVV.